Given below is one T cell receptor (beta chain) in context. This clonotype was seen at least ten times. The specificity of this receptor is unknown. Base qualities are not at hand, and no much larger clone is one base apart. From a lookup of the germline V gene (reference sequence), CDR1 and CDR2 are LNHNV and YYDKDF. Trimming takes 0 bases from V and 2 bases from J, and the germline ends sit 11 bases apart. Including cysteine and phenylalanine, the CDR3 has 15 amino acids. Only the CDR3 region is kept as DNA, spanning 45 bases read in frame from base 1. The protocol used for the library was 5' RACE. These reads were obtained on a NextSeq 500. Unique molecular identifiers were attached to individual cDNA molecules in the TCR library protocol so that sequencing error and PCR bias could be corrected. Sequencing covered both TCR alpha and beta chains, and within each sample the abundances of alpha and beta sequences were tightly co-correlated. The study's own analysis went as follows. V gene, J gene and CDR3 annotation of TCR sequences was performed with Decombinator V4. TCRs were defined as expanded if a significant change between any two time points was detected under a Poisson model with p below 0.0001. TCR abundances were normalised to the total number of TCRs sequenced per sample and expressed as counts per million. MAIT TCRs were defined by TRAV1-2 paired with TRAJ12, TRAJ20 or TRAJ33, and iNKT TCRs by TRAV10 paired with TRAJ18. VDJdb, accessed 1 November 2021, was searched for CMV, EBV and SARS-CoV-2 annotated TCRs, excluding TCRs annotated for multiple antigens. Using fastp at Q25 and MiXCR, TCRdb reprocessed the public reads and kept productive beta chains. One record per CDR3 amino acid sequence lists the most common genes and DNA. V and J calls and clone size were set by TCRdb, not the authors. The sample table contains about 100,000 distinct CDR3 sequences; only one count was recorded for around 13% of them. The ten top clones hold about 2.3% of the sample.

This sample is part of a study of early T cells in non-severe SARS-CoV-2 infection (dated by TCRdb to the early 2020s). About the study as a whole: Because TCR sequencing was done on bulk RNA from unsorted whole blood, the alpha and beta chains could not be paired. The paper as a whole reports these results and caveats: Matching against VDJdb was skewed toward anti-spike CD8 responses, likely underestimated virus-specific expansions, and missed private and CD4 specificities.

The study was a case-control design nested within a healthcare worker cohort in London, UK, with weekly nasopharyngeal swab PCR tests and blood sampling. Healthcare workers were recruited during the week of the UK lockdown, between 23 and 31 March 2020, and followed weekly for up to roughly 15 weeks. The sequence came from an adult who was a healthcare worker with PCR-confirmed SARS-CoV-2 infection or an uninfected control (not recorded which). The rearranged chain carries TRBV15 and TRBJ2-7, and perhaps TRBD2 as D gene, on 6 matching bases. Source material: whole blood. CDR3 loop: CATSRDFGGTYEQYF. The bases read TGTGCCACCAGCAGAGATTTCGGGGGAACCTACGAGCAGTACTTC.